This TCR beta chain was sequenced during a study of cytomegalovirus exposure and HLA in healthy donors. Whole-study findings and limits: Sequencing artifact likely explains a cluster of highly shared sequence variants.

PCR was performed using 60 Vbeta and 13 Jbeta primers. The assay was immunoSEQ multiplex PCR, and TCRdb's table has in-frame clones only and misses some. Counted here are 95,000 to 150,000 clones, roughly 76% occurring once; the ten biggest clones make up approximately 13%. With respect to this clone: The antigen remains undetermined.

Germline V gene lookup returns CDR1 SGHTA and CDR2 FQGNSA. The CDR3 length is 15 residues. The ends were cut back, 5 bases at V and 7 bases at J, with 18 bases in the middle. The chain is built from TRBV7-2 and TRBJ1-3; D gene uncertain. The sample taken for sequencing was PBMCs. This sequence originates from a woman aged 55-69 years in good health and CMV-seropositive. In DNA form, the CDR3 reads TGTGCCAGCAGCCTGCCGGGTGGGTGGCGGAACACCATATATTTT. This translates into CASSLPGGWRNTIYF.